The clone carrying this T cell receptor beta chain was counted many times. These data originate in a study of metastatic and nonmetastatic thyroid tumors. Via MiXCR, TCRdb re-called the PCR reads. The sample lists 30,000 or so clones, 15% to 20% occurring once. This CDR3 spans 14 amino acids. Germline V gene lookup returns CDR1 MNHNS and CDR2 SASEGT. V gave up 8 bases and J gave up 5 bases, with 19 bases separating them. No treatment of any kind had been given to any patient before thyroid surgery. This sequence originates from a female donor with papillary thyroid cancer or a benign thyroid nodule (not recorded which). Some clones in this sample may be carry-over from other donors' samples. The specimen was blood. The rearrangement joins TRBV6-1 to TRBJ2-7, with D perhaps TRBD1 (6 bases). DNA of the CDR3: TGTGCCAGCCCGGAGTGGGGGCACGGCAACGAGCAGTACTTC. It specifies CASPEWGHGNEQYF.